This TCR beta chain comes out of a study of CD8+CD57+ T cells in acquired aplastic anemia. Genomic DNA, serving as template, underwent TCR beta VDJ and CDR3 profiling. TCRdb processed the reads anew with MiXCR; each CDR3 protein has one entry. The sample contains about 120,000 distinct CDR3 sequences, under 60% of which appear only once. The sample holds many counts of this clonotype. Patients chosen for sequencing had shown CD8+CD57+ cell expansion by flow cytometry. None of the patients had been given any therapy when their blood was sampled. Germline V lookup: CDR1 MNHEY, CDR2 SVGAGI. The junction had 11 bases not matched to a gene; V was cut back by 0 bases and J by 5 bases. The CDR3 consists of 17 residues.

The genes are TRBV6-5 and TRBJ2-5; 8 nucleotides line up with TRBD2. This receptor was taken from a human donor with aplastic anemia. The sample was sorted CD4+, CD8+, or CD8+CD57+ T cells (not recorded which) from PBMCs. The CDR3: CASSYSSGLEVSETQYF. The CDR3 DNA reads as TGTGCCAGCAGTTACTCGTCGGGACTAGAGGTTAGCGAGACCCAGTACTTC.